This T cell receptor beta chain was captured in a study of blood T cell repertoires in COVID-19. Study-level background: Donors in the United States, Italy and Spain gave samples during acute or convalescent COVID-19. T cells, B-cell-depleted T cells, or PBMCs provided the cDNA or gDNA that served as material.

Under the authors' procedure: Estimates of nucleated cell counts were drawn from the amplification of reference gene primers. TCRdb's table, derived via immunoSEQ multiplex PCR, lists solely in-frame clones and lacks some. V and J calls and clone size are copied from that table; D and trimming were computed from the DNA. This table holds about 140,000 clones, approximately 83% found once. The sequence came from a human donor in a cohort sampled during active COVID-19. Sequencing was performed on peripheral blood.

CDR3 sequence: CASSPPGLAGGRTNTQYF. The CDR3 nucleotides read TGTGCCAGTAGCCCCCCAGGACTAGCGGGGGGGCGGACGAATACGCAGTATTTT. This rearrangement joins TRBV19 to TRBJ2-3; TRBD2 matches at 15 bases. The CDR3 contains 18 residues. J was trimmed by 7 bases and V by 6 bases; bases with no gene match: 14. CDR1 LNHDA and CDR2 SQIVND come from the germline V gene (reference sequence).